Listed here is a single T cell receptor (beta chain). These data are taken from a study of blood T cell repertoires in COVID-19. As for the study in general: Sites across the United States, Italy and Spain contributed samples from acute and convalescent COVID-19. T cells, B-cell-depleted T cells, or PBMCs supplied cDNA or gDNA.

The CDR3 sequence is 16 residues long. Trimming removed 2 bases from V and 4 bases from J; junction bases left unmatched: 9. The V gene's germline CDR1 is ENHRY and CDR2 SYGVKD. Seattle researchers signed up patients amid active infection and tracked them longitudinally. Authors' processing steps: Using reference gene primer amplification, nucleated cell counts were estimated. Repertoires were generated with immunoSEQ multiplex PCR, while TCRdb's copy carries only in-frame clones and drops some. V, J and clone size derive from that table, while D and trimming were established from the DNA sequence. The sample has about 170,000 clones; approximately 91% are singletons.

The chain uses TRBV10-3 and TRBJ2-3, with TRBD1 matching 7 bases. The source is a man between 18 and 35 years old with COVID-19, enrolled during active disease. Sequenced input: peripheral blood. CDR3 sequence (DNA): TGTGCCATCAGTGAGCCGAACAGGGGTTACGCAGATACGCAGTATTTT. This sequence encodes CAISEPNRGYADTQYF.